The clone carrying this T cell receptor beta chain has only a few counts. Its antigen is currently unknown. The data belong to a study of CD8 T cells in ankylosing spondylitis. General observations from the study: There was a TCR beta motif, made of fewer than 10 highly homologous variants, that appeared characteristic of ankylosing spondylitis blood.

Each CDR3 protein gets one entry after TCRdb re-called the 5' RACE reads with MiXCR. In the table there are 250,000 to 300,000 distinct CDR3 sequences, approximately 20% of which are singletons. The receptor comes from a male donor with ankylosing spondylitis or in good health (not recorded which). The material sequenced was blood, either unsorted or a sorted T cell fraction (not recorded which).

Here the CDR3 reads CASWGGGSYNEQFF. The CDR3 region has the DNA TGTGCCAGCTGGGGGGGGGGTTCTTACAATGAGCAGTTCTTC. The genes are TRBV12-3 or TRBV12-4 and TRBJ2-1; TRBD2 aligns across 7 bases. The CDR3 length is 14 residues. With V trimmed by 8 bases and J by 4 bases, 8 bases remained unmatched.